The 7 T cell receptor beta chains listed next were all sequenced from one sample in a study of identical twins. TCRdb re-analysed the 5' RACE reads in MiXCR, keeping a single row per CDR3 protein. The repertoire has 1.5 million to 2 million distinct CDR3 sequences, roughly a third of them found once; the top ten carry about 0.27%. Sequenced material: cord blood. These receptors came from a newborn girl in good health.

The sample holds a few counts of this clonotype. The chain uses TRBV20-1 and TRBJ1-2; maybe TRBD1 (5 bases). The CDR3 has 10 amino acids. V lost 3 bases and J 11 bases, leaving 10 bases between the germline ends. Germline CDR1 is DFQATT and CDR2 is SNEGSKA (reference sequence). The CDR3 nucleotides read TGCAGTGCTAGTTTCGGGACGTACACCTTC. Translated, it gives CSASFGTYTF.

The V call is TRBV20-1, the J call TRBJ1-5; 7 nucleotides match TRBD1. Germline CDR1 DFQATT, CDR2 SNEGSKA (reference sequence). V lost 0 bases to trimming and J lost 5 bases; unmatched junction nucleotides: 4. CDR3 size: 14 residues. The CDR3 protein is CSARDPGTDQPQHF. The CDR3 region has the DNA TGCAGTGCTAGAGACCCTGGGACAGATCAGCCCCAGCATTTT.

The rearrangement uses TRBV5-1 and TRBJ2-2, with 9 bases lining up with TRBD1. This CDR3 comprises 16 residues. J was trimmed by 3 bases and V by 7 bases; bases with no gene match: 10. Germline V CDR1 and CDR2: SGHRS, YFSETQ. In DNA form, the CDR3 reads TGCGCCAGCTCACGAACCGGGACAGGGTACACCGGGGAGCTGTTTTTT. Its protein is CASSRTGTGYTGELFF.

A note on this clonotype: A far larger clone lies a single base away; this is likely a read error. The CDR3 nucleotides read TGTGCCAGCAATAGGGGGACTAACTATGGCTACACCTTC. Translated, it gives CASNRGTNYGYTF. The chain employs TRBV6-6 and TRBJ1-2; possible D gene TRBD1, 6 bases. There are 13 residues in the CDR3. Germline CDR1 MNHNY, CDR2 SVGAGI (reference sequence). V was shortened by 7 bases and J by 0 bases, with 9 bases between the two germline ends.

A single count supports this clonotype. The rearrangement uses TRBV5-1 and TRBJ1-3; D unresolved. This CDR3 contains 16 residues. Trimming cost V 0 bases and J 0 bases, with 10 bases left between them. Germline V gene sequence: CDR1 SGHRS, CDR2 YFSETQ. The CDR3 nucleotides read TGCGCCAGCAGCTTGGCGTTCGGGCCCTCTGGAAACACCATATATTTT. Its translation is CASSLAFGPSGNTIYF. The whole variable domain, filled in from reference TRBV5-1 and TRBJ1-3, reads KAGVTQTPRYLIKTRGQQVTLSCSPISGHRSVSWYQQTPGQGLQFLFEYFSETQRNKGNFPGRFSGRQFSNSRSEMNVSTLELGDSALYLCASSLAFGPSGNTIYFGEGSWLTVV.

The CDR3 coding sequence is TGTGCCAGCAGCTGGGACAGACTCTATGGCTACACCTTC. This codes for CASSWDRLYGYTF. The rearrangement joins TRBV12-3 or TRBV12-4 to TRBJ1-2; TRBD1 agrees at 7 bases. The CDR3 has 13 residues. V was clipped by 6 bases and J by 4 bases; unmatched bases: 5.

This clonotype occurred a few times. This chain connects TRBV20-1 to TRBJ2-1; D is ambiguous. The end of the DNA is better explained by TRBJ2-7, so the J call may be wrong. The CDR3 runs 15 residues. The germline V gene encodes CDR1 DFQATT and CDR2 SNEGSKA (reference sequence). The CDR3 region is CSARDGERPYNEQYF. Written as DNA, the CDR3 is TGCAGTGCTAGAGATGGCGAGCGCCCCTACAATGAGCAGTACTTC.